The clone carrying this T cell receptor beta chain has ten or more counts. The data originate from a study of blood T cells in healthy people across ages. The authors drew around 9.4 milliliters of peripheral blood from each donor. This CDR3 has 17 amino acids. V was cut by 4 bases and J by 4 bases, with 22 bases left in between. CDR1 and CDR2 (germline): LGHDT, YNNKEL (reference sequence). Using a J-beta primer mix together with a sample-barcoded 5' primer, a second PCR was run for roughly 7 to 11 cycles. One entry per CDR3 protein, called by TCRdb with MiXCR from the 5' RACE reads. The sample has about 720,000 distinct CDR3 sequences, 20% to 25% seen once; the top ten hold about 22%.

The V gene is TRBV3-1, the J gene TRBJ1-2; D unresolved. The sample consisted of blood. This TCR was recovered from a man in his 70s in good health. CDR3 sequence (DNA): TGTGCCAGCAGCCCGTCGGTCGTATCGGGCAGAAGCTATGGCTACACCTTC. This translates into CASSPSVVSGRSYGYTF.